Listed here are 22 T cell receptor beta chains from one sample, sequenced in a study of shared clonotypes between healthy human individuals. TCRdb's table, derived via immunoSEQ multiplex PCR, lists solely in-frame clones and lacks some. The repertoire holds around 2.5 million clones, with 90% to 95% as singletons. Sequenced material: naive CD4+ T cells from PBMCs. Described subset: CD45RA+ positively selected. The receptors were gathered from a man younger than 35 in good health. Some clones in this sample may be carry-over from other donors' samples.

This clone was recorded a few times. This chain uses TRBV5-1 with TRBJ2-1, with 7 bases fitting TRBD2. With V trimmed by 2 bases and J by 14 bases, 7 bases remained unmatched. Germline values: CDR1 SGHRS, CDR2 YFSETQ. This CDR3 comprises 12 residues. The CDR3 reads CASSFGSAGEFF. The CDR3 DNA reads TGCGCCAGCAGCTTTGGGTCGGCGGGAGAGTTCTTC.

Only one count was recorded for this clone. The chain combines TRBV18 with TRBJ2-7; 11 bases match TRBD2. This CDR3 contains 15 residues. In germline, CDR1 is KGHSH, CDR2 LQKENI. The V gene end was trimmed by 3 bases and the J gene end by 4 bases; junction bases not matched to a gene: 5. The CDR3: CASSPPGLAEYEQYF. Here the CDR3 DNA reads TGTGCCAGCTCACCGCCGGGACTAGCGGAATACGAGCAGTACTTC.

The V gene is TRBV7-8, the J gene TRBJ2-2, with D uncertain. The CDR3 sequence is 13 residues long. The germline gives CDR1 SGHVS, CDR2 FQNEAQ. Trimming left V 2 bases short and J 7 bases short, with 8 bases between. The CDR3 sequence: CASSLFLYGELFF. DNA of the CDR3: TGTGCCAGCAGCTTATTTTTATACGGGGAGCTGTTTTTT.

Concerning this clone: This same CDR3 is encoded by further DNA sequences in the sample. This CDR3 reads CASSQDLRGLNTEAFF. The DNA of the CDR3 is TGTGCCAGCAGCCAAGATCTTAGGGGGCTGAACACTGAAGCTTTCTTT. This chain uses TRBV4-2 with TRBJ1-1; 7 bases agree with TRBD1. The germline V gene has CDR1 LGHNA and CDR2 YNFKEQ. The CDR3 loop spans 16 amino acids. V was clipped by 0 bases and J by 0 bases; unmatched bases: 4.

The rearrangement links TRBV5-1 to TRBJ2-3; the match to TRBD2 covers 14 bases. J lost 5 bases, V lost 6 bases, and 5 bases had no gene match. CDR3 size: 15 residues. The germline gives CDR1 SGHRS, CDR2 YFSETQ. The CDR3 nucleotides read TGCGCCAGCACGGGACTAGCGGGAGCTATAGATACGCAGTATTTT. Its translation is CASTGLAGAIDTQYF.

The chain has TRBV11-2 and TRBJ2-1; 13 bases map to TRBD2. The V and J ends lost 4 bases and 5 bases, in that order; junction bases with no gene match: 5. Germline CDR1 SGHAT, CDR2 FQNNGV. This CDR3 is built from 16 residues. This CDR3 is CASSWTSGSRNNEQFF. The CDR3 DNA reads TGTGCCAGCAGCTGGACTAGCGGGAGTCGCAACAATGAGCAGTTCTTC.

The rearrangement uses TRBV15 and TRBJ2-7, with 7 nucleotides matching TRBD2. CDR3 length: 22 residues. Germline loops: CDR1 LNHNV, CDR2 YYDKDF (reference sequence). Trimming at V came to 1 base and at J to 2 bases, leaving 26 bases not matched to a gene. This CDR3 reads CATSRALGAALSGEGIPYEQYF. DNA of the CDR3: TGTGCCACCAGCAGAGCCCTGGGAGCGGCCCTGAGTGGGGAGGGAATCCCCTACGAGCAGTACTTC.

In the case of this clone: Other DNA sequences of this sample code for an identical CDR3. The CDR3 is CASSYGPYSNQPQHF. CDR3 nucleotides: TGTGCCAGCAGTTACGGCCCTTATAGCAATCAGCCCCAGCATTTT. J is TRBJ1-5 and V is TRBV6-6; no clear D. Germline lookup yields CDR1 MNHNY and CDR2 SVGAGI (reference sequence). The CDR3 loop spans 15 amino acids. Trimming removed 2 bases from V and 0 bases from J, with 8 bases in between.

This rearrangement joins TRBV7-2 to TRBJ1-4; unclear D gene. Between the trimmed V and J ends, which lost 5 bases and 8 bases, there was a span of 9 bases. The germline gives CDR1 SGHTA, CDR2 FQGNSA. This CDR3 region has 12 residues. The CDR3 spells CASSPSWEKLFF. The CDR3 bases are TGTGCCAGCAGCCCCAGTTGGGAAAAACTGTTTTTT.

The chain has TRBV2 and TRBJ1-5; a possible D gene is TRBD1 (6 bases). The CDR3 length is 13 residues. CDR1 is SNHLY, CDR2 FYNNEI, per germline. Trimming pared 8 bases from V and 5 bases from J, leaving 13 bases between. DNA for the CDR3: TGTGCCAGCGGAGGGGGGAGCGATCAGCCCCAGCATTTT. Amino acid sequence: CASGGGSDQPQHF. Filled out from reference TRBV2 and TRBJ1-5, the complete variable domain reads EPEVTQTPSHQVTQMGQEVILRCVPISNHLYFYWYRQILGQKVEFLVSFYNNEISEKSEIFDDQFSVERPDGSNFTLKIRSTKLEDSAMYFCASGGGSDQPQHFGDGTRLSIL.

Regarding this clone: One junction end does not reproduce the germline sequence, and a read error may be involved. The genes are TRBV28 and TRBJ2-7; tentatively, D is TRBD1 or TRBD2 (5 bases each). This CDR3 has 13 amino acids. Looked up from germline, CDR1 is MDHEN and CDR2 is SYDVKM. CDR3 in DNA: TGTGCCAGCAGCTTAGGGACCCTTCCGGGGTGCCTCTTC. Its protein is CASSLGTLPGCLF.

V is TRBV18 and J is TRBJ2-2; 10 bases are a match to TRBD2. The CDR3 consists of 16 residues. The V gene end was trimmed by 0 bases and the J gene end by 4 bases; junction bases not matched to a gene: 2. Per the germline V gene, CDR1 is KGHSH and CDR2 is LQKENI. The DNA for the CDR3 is TGTGCCAGCTCACCACCGTCTAGCGGGAGCACCGGGGAGCTGTTTTTT. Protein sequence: CASSPPSSGSTGELFF.

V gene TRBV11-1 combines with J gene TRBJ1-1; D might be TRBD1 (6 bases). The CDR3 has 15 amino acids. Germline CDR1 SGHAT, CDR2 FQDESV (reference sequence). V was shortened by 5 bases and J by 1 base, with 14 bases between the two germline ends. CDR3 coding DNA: TGTGCCAGCAGCGTATACAGGGAGTGGAACACTGAAGCTTTCTTT. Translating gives CASSVYREWNTEAFF.

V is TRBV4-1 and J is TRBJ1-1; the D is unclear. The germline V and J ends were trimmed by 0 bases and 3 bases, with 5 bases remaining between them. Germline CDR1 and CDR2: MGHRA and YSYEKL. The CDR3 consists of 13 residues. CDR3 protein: CASSQDIHTEAFF. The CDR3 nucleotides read TGCGCCAGCAGCCAAGATATACACACTGAAGCTTTCTTT.

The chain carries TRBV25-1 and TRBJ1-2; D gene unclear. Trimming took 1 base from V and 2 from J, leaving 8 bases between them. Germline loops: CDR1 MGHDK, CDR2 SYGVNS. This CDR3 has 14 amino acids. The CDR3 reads CASSEFSENYGYTF. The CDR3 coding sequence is TGTGCCAGCAGTGAATTTTCGGAGAACTATGGCTACACCTTC.

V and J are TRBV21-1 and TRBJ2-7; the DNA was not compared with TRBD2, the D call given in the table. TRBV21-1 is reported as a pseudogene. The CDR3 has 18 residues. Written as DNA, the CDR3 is TGTGCCAGCACCCAAATTCTTGGACGGCGGGGGGTGTCCTACGAGCAGTACTTC. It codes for CASTQILGRRGVSYEQYF.

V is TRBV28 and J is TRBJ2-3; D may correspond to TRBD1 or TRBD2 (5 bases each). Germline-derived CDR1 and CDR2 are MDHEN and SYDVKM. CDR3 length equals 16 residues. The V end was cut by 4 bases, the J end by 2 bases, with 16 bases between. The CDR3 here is CASSSPGRPFTDTQYF. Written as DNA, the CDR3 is TGTGCCAGCAGTTCACCGGGACGGCCTTTCACAGATACGCAGTATTTT.

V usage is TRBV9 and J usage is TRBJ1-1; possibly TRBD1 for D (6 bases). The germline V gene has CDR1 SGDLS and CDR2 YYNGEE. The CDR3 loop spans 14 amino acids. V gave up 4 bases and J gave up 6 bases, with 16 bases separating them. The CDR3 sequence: CASSLTGASAEAFF. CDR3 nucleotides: TGTGCCAGCAGCCTGACGGGGGCATCTGCTGAAGCTTTCTTT.

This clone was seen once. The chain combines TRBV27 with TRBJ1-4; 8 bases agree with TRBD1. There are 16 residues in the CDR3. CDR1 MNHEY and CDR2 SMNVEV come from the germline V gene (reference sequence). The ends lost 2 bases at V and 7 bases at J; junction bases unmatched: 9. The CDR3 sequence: CASSLRGTGGGEKLFF. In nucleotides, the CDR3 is TGTGCCAGCAGTTTAAGGGGGACAGGTGGGGGTGAAAAACTGTTTTTT.

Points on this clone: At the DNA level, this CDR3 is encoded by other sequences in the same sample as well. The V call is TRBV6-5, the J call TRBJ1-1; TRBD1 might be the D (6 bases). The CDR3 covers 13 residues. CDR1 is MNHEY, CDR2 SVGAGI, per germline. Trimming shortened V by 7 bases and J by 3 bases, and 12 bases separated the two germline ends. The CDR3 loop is CASTLPGDTEAFF. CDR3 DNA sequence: TGTGCCAGCACCCTTCCAGGGGACACTGAAGCTTTCTTT.

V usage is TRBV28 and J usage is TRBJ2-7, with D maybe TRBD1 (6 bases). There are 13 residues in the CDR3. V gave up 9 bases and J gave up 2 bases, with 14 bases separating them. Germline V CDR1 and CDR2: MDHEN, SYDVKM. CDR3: CASKWGQTYEQYF. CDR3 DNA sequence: TGTGCCAGTAAGTGGGGGCAGACCTACGAGCAGTACTTC.

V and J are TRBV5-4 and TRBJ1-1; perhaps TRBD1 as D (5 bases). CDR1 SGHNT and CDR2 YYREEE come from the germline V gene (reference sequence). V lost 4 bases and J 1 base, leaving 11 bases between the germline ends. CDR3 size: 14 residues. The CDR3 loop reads CASSPGPPNTEAFF. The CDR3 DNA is TGTGCCAGCAGCCCGGGACCTCCGAACACTGAAGCTTTCTTT.